A selection of T cell receptor beta chains follows, all from one sample in a study of cytomegalovirus exposure and HLA in healthy donors. Repertoires were generated with immunoSEQ multiplex PCR, while TCRdb's copy carries only in-frame clones and drops some. Of roughly 330,000 clones in the sample, roughly 87% were seen once. Sample: PBMCs. Source of these receptors: a woman in her thirties in good health and CMV-seropositive. Both conserved end residues are part of each CDR3. D genes are given only for firm matches. Not every row has a clone size; where given, it reads once, few, many or a size class.

cdr3_nt,cdr3_aa,d_call,clone_size,v_call,j_call
TGTGCCAGCTCACCTGGACAGGGGATTTTTTCACCCCTCCACTTT,CASSPGQGIFSPLHF,TRBD1,-,TRBV18,TRBJ1-6
TGTGCCAGCAGTCCGAGCGGGAGATTGGGGAATGAGCAGTTCTTC,CASSPSGRLGNEQFF,TRBD2,-,TRBV6-1,TRBJ2-1
TGTGCCAGCAGCTTAGTGTCACTAGCGGTGTCCTACAATGAGCAGTTCTTC,CASSLVSLAVSYNEQFF,TRBD2,-,TRBV7-2,TRBJ2-1
TGTGCCTGGAGTGTGGGATTCCAGGGGGCAAATCAGCCCCAGCATTTT,CAWSVGFQGANQPQHF,TRBD1,-,TRBV30,TRBJ1-5
TGTGCCAGCAGTTTATGGGGGGGGTTGGGTGAAAAACTGTTTTTT,CASSLWGGLGEKLFF,-,-,TRBV27,TRBJ1-4
TGTGCCAGCAGTTTAATTGCGTCTGGGGCCAACGTCCTGACTTTC,CASSLIASGANVLTF,-,-,TRBV27,TRBJ2-6
TGTGCCAGCAGTTTTGGGGTGGGATCCCAAGAGACCCAGTACTTC,CASSFGVGSQETQYF,-,-,TRBV28,TRBJ2-5
TGTGCCAGCAGCTTAGTAGTAACGGCTTTCGACTACGAGCAGTACTTC,CASSLVVTAFDYEQYF,-,-,TRBV7-8,TRBJ2-7
TGTGCCAGCAGCTTGGACGGGACTAGGATTACCTACGAGCAGTACTTC,CASSLDGTRITYEQYF,TRBD2,few,TRBV5-6,TRBJ2-7
TGTGCCAGTAGTATCCAGGGACATTCCTACGAGCAGTACTTC,CASSIQGHSYEQYF,-,-,TRBV19,TRBJ2-7
TGTGCCAGCAGCGCCCGAACAGGGGGCGTGATCAAAGGCTACGAGCAGTACTTC,CASSARTGGVIKGYEQYF,TRBD1,-,TRBV7-9,TRBJ2-7
TGTGCCAGCTCACCGCGCGGGAGTTCAGAGACCCAGTACTTC,CASSPRGSSETQYF,TRBD2,-,TRBV18,TRBJ2-5
TGTGCCAGCAGTTACTCGTTTCAGCTGAACACTGAAGCTTTCTTT,CASSYSFQLNTEAFF,-,-,TRBV6-5,TRBJ1-1
TGCGCCAGCAGGGGCGGGACAGGGTCTTATCGGAATTCACCCCTCCACTTT,CASRGGTGSYRNSPLHF,TRBD1,-,TRBV5-1,TRBJ1-6
TGTGCCAGCAGACGTACTAGCGGGGGATACAATGAGCAGTTCTTC,CASRRTSGGYNEQFF,TRBD2,once,TRBV27,TRBJ2-1
TGCGCCAGCATATTGTCCCACTCTGGTTACACCTTC,CASILSHSGYTF,-,-,TRBV10-1,TRBJ1-2
TGTGCCTTGTGGAGTTCCGGGGAGCTGTTTTTT,CALWSSGELFF,-,-,TRBV30,TRBJ2-2
TGTGCCAGCAGGATAAGCAGGGTACCTGGAAACACCATATATTTT,CASRISRVPGNTIYF,-,-,TRBV5-5,TRBJ1-3
TGTGCCTGGAGTGTAAGAGGGAGGAGGGACGAGCAGTACTTC,CAWSVRGRRDEQYF,-,-,TRBV30,TRBJ2-7
TGTGCCAGCGGTGGGGCCAGCGGAATAGATACGCAGTATTTT,CASGGASGIDTQYF,-,-,TRBV6-6,TRBJ2-3
TGTGCCAGCAGCGTCTTAGCGGGGGGCTTCTCCTACGAGCAGTACTTC,CASSVLAGGFSYEQYF,TRBD2,-,TRBV5-6,TRBJ2-7
TGCAGCGTCGCAGGAAACTATGGCTACACCTTC,CSVAGNYGYTF,-,few,TRBV29-1,TRBJ1-2
TGTGCCAGCAGCCCAGGGACCGCGGAGTTCTTC,CASSPGTAEFF,-,-,TRBV11-2,TRBJ2-1
TGTGCCAGCAACTTCGGGACTCCCAATGAGCAGTTCTTC,CASNFGTPNEQFF,-,-,TRBV7-3,TRBJ2-1
TGTGCCAGCACACAGCGGGTAACCTACAATGAGCAGTTCTTC,CASTQRVTYNEQFF,-,-,TRBV2,TRBJ2-1
TGTGCCAGCAGCCCGGGACTTTTCTACAATGAGCAGTTCTTC,CASSPGLFYNEQFF,-,-,TRBV4-2,TRBJ2-1
TGCGCCAGCAGCCAAGCGAGGACAGGTCCCTACGAGCAGTACTTC,CASSQARTGPYEQYF,TRBD1,few,TRBV4-3,TRBJ2-7
TGTGCCAGCAGATTGGGGTTACAAGAGACCCAGTACTTC,CASRLGLQETQYF,-,-,TRBV5-4,TRBJ2-5
TGTGCCAGCAGCAAGGAGCTACAGGTGAGGCGTGGCTACACCTTC,CASSKELQVRRGYTF,-,-,TRBV21-1,TRBJ1-2
TGTGCCAGTACACACGGACAACACGATTCACCCCTCCACTTT,CASTHGQHDSPLHF,-,-,TRBV19,TRBJ1-6
TGTGCCAGCAGTGGACCGGGACAGGGGTCCTACGAGCAGTACTTC,CASSGPGQGSYEQYF,TRBD1,-,TRBV28,TRBJ2-7
TGTGCCAGCAGCTTTTCAACTGGAGGCTCCTACGAGCAGTACTTC,CASSFSTGGSYEQYF,-,once,TRBV5-4,TRBJ2-7
TGCAGCGTTGTTGAGCTGCTTAGCGGGAGTGTAGAGACCCAGTACTTC,CSVVELLSGSVETQYF,TRBD2,-,TRBV29-1,TRBJ2-5
TGCGCCAGCAGCCCCCGGGGCAACACTGAAGCTTTCTTT,CASSPRGNTEAFF,-,-,TRBV5-1,TRBJ1-1
TGTGCCAGCAGCGCGGGACTAGCGGGACGGTACGAGCAGTACTTC,CASSAGLAGRYEQYF,TRBD2,-,TRBV7-3,TRBJ2-7
TGCGCCAGCAGCCAAGTACGGTCAACGGGAATTTACAATGAGCAGTTCTTC,CASSQVRSTGIYNEQFF,-,-,TRBV4-3,TRBJ2-1
TGTGCCAGTATGCCAGCGCCTAACTATGGCTACACCTTC,CASMPAPNYGYTF,-,once,TRBV19,TRBJ1-2
TGTGCCAGCAGTTTAGGTCAGTTCTATGGCTACACCTTC,CASSLGQFYGYTF,-,once,TRBV28,TRBJ1-2
TGTGCCTGGAAGGACAGTTACACTGAAGCTTTCTTT,CAWKDSYTEAFF,-,-,TRBV30,TRBJ1-1
TGTGCCAGCAGCTTAGCGCTAGGGGGGGATACGCAGTATTTT,CASSLALGGDTQYF,-,-,TRBV7-6,TRBJ2-3
TGTGCCAGCAGGGGAACGGCTACCGGGGAGCTGTTTTTT,CASRGTATGELFF,-,-,TRBV27,TRBJ2-2
TGTGCCAGCAGGGACAGTTTGTCGGAGCAGTACTTC,CASRDSLSEQYF,-,-,TRBV27,TRBJ2-7